The rows below give T cell receptor beta chains drawn from one sample of a study of blood T cell repertoires in COVID-19. Assay: immunoSEQ multiplex PCR; the TCRdb copy retains only in-frame clones and omits some. The sample lists tens of thousands of clones, roughly 82% seen once, with roughly a fifth in the top ten. The sample consisted of peripheral blood. The receptor set was obtained from a human donor in a cohort sampled during active COVID-19. The CDR3 runs from the conserved cysteine through the conserved F or W. The D gene is left open where the match is weak. Clone size is given for some rows only: seen once, a few or many times, or a class if the clone is expanded.

TRBD2	TRBV28	.	TRBJ2-1	CATTSGGSNHNEQFF	TGTGCCACCACTAGCGGGGGCTCCAACCACAATGAGCAGTTCTTC
.	TRBV28	.	TRBJ1-5	CASRWGVDPYQPQHF	TGTGCCAGCAGGTGGGGGGTCGACCCCTATCAGCCCCAGCATTTT
TRBD1	TRBV10-3	.	TRBJ1-2	CAISERDRANYGYTF	TGTGCCATCAGTGAGAGGGACAGAGCTAACTATGGCTACACCTTC
TRBD1	TRBV28	.	TRBJ1-2	CASSETRGRDYGYTF	TGTGCCAGCAGCGAAACGAGGGGGCGGGACTATGGCTACACCTTC
.	TRBV11-2	.	TRBJ2-7	CASSLRAIGEQYF	TGTGCCAGCAGCCTCCGAGCGATCGGCGAGCAGTACTTC
.	TRBV6-2/TRBV6-3	few	TRBJ2-7	CASSYSRQHEQYF	TGTGCCAGCAGTTACTCGCGGCAGCACGAGCAGTACTTC
TRBD1	TRBV6-5	.	TRBJ1-2	CASTGQGNYGYTF	TGTGCCAGCACAGGACAGGGGAACTATGGCTACACCTTC
.	TRBV5-1	.	TRBJ2-1	CASSLAGGQGSYNEQFF	TGCGCCAGCAGCTTGGCCGGAGGGCAGGGCTCCTACAATGAGCAGTTCTTC
.	TRBV3-1/TRBV3-2	.	TRBJ2-6	CASSQDSSGANVLTF	TGTGCCAGCAGCCAAGACAGCTCTGGGGCCAACGTCCTGACTTTC
TRBD1	TRBV28	once	TRBJ1-2	CASRTGGDYGYTF	TGTGCCAGCAGAACAGGGGGGGACTATGGCTACACCTTC
.	TRBV20-1	.	TRBJ1-1	CSATRGSAFF	TGCAGTGCTACCCGGGGGTCCGCTTTCTTT
.	TRBV2	.	TRBJ1-1	CASGRDLNTEAFF	TGTGCCAGCGGTCGGGACTTGAACACTGAAGCTTTCTTT
.	TRBV4-2	few	TRBJ1-4	CASSQIPGQQKLFF	TGTGCCAGCAGCCAGATTCCGGGACAACAAAAACTGTTTTTT
.	TRBV18	.	TRBJ1-5	CASSPGASGSNQPQHF	TGTGCCAGCTCACCAGGAGCGTCCGGTAGCAATCAGCCCCAGCATTTT
TRBD1	TRBV7-2	.	TRBJ2-1	CASSTGQGVAVEQFF	TGTGCCAGCAGCACCGGACAGGGGGTGGCTGTTGAGCAGTTCTTC
.	TRBV11-2	once	TRBJ2-1	CASGGPAGTYNEQFF	TGTGCCAGCGGCGGACCGGCAGGGACCTACAATGAGCAGTTCTTC
TRBD1	TRBV3-1/TRBV3-2	.	TRBJ1-6	CASSIRTGGYTSPLHF	TGTGCCAGCAGCATAAGGACAGGGGGCTATACTTCACCCCTCCACTTT
.	TRBV19	.	TRBJ2-5	CASSKGLTRMGTQYF	TGTGCCAGTAGTAAGGGACTCACGCGGATGGGGACCCAGTACTTC
TRBD1	TRBV2	.	TRBJ1-4	CASRETGNEKLFF	TGTGCCAGCAGAGAGACAGGGAATGAAAAACTGTTTTTT
TRBD2	TRBV7-2	.	TRBJ2-1	CASSTKRGGVNNEQFF	TGTGCCAGCAGCACGAAGCGGGGGGGCGTAAACAATGAGCAGTTCTTC
TRBD1	TRBV7-9	.	TRBJ2-7	CASSATGISYEQYF	TGTGCCAGCAGCGCGACAGGGATCTCCTACGAGCAGTACTTC
.	TRBV28	.	TRBJ1-1	CASSSGATEAFF	TGTGCCAGCAGTTCTGGGGCGACTGAAGCTTTCTTT
.	TRBV5-1	.	TRBJ2-5	CASSFSGQPQETQYF	TGCGCCAGCAGCTTTAGTGGACAGCCCCAAGAGACCCAGTACTTC
.	TRBV7-2	.	TRBJ2-2	CAMRAAGGGGELFF	TGTGCCATGAGGGCGGCGGGTGGAGGCGGGGAGCTGTTTTTT
.	TRBV4-2	few	TRBJ2-2	CASSTGENTGELFF	TGTGCCAGCAGCACCGGGGAAAACACCGGGGAGCTGTTTTTT